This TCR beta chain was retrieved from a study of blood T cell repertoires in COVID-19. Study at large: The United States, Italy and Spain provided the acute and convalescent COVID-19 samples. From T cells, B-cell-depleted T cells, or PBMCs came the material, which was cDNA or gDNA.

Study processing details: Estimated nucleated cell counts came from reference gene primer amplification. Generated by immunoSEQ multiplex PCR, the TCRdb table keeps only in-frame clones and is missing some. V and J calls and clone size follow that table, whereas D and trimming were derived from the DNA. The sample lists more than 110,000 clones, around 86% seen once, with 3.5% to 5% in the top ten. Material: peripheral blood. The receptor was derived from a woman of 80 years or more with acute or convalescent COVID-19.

The CDR3 DNA follows: TGTGCCAGTAGTATGGGGGGGATCCAAGAGACCCAGTACTTC. Translation: CASSMGGIQETQYF. V and J are TRBV19 and TRBJ2-5, with TRBD2 identical over 7 bases. V was pared by 3 bases and J by 1 base, with 2 bases of the junction left unmatched. The CDR3 has 14 amino acids. Germline CDR1 reads LNHDA; CDR2 reads SQIVND (reference sequence).